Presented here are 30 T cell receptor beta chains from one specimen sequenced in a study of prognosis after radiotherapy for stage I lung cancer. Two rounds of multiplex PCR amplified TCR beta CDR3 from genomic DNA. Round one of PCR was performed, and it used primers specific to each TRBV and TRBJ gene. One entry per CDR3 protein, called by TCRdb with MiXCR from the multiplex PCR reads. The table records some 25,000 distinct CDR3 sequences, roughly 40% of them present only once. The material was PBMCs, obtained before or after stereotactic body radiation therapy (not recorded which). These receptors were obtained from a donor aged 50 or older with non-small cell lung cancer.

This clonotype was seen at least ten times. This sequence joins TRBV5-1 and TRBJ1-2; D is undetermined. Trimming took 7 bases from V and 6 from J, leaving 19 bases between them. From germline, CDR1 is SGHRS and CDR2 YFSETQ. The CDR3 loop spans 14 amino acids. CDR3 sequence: CASGEGSREDGYTF. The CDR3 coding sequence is TGCGCCAGCGGAGAAGGGTCTAGAGAAGATGGCTACACCTTC.

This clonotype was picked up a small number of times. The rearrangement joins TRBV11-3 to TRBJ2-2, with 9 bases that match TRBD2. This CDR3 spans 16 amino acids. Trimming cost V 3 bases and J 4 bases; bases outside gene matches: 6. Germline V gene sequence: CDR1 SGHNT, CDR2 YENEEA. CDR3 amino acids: CASSFVAGVGTGELFF. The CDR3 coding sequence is TGTGCCAGCAGCTTCGTAGCGGGAGTCGGCACCGGGGAGCTGTTTTTT.

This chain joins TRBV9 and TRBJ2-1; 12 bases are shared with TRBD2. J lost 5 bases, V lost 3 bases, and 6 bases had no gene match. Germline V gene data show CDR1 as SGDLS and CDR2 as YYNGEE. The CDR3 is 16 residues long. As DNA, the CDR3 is TGTGCCAGCAGCGCAAACGGACTAGCGGGAAACAATGAGCAGTTCTTC. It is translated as CASSANGLAGNNEQFF.

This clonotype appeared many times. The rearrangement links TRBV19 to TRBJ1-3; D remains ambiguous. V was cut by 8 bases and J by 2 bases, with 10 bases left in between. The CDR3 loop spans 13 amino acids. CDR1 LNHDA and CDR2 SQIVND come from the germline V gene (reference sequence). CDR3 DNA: TGTGCCAGTCGGGCCACGGCTGGAAACACCATATATTTT. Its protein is CASRATAGNTIYF.

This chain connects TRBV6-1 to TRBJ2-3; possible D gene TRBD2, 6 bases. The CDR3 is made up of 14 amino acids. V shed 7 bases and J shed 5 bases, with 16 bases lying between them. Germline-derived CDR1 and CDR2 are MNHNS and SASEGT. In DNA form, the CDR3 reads TGTGCCAGCACCCAACGATTGGGGGGAGATACGCAGTATTTT. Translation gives CASTQRLGGDTQYF.

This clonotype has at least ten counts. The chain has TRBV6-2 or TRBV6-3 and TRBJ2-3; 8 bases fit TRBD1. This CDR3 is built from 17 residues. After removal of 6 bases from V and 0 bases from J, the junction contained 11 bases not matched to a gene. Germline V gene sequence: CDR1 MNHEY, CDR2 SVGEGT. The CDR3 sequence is CASSRRRTGSSTDTQYF. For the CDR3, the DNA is TGTGCCAGCAGCCGCAGGCGGACAGGGTCTAGCACAGATACGCAGTATTTT.

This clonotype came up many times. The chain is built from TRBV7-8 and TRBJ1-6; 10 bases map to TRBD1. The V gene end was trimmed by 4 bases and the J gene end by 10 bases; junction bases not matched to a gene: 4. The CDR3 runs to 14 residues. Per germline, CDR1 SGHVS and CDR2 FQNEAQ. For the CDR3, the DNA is TGTGCCAGCAGCTCGGGACAGGGGATCTCACCCCTCCACTTT. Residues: CASSSGQGISPLHF. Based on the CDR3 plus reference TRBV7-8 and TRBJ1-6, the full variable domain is GAGVSQSPRYKVAKRGQDVALRCDPISGHVSLFWYQQALGQGPEFLTYFQNEAQLDKSGLPSDRFFAERPEGSVSTLKIQRTQQEDSAVYLCASSSGQGISPLHFGNGTRLTVT.

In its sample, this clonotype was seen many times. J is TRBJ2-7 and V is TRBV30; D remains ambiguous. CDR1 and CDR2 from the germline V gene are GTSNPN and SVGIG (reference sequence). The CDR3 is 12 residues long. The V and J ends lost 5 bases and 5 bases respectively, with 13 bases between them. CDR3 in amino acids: CAWGDGGNEQYF. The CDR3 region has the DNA TGTGCCTGGGGAGACGGCGGAAACGAGCAGTACTTC.

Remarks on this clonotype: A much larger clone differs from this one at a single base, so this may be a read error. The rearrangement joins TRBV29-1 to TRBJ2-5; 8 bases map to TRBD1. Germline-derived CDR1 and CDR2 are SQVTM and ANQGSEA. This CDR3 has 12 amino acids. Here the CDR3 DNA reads TGCAGAGGCGACGACAGGGGAGAGACCCAGTACTTC. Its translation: CRGDDRGETQYF.

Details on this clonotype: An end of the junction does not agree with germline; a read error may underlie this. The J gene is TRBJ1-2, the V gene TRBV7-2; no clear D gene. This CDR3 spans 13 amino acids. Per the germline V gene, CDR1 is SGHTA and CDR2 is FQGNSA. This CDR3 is CASSTVGAYGYTF. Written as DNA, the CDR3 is TGTGCCAGCAGCACGGTGGGCGCATACGGCTACACCTTT.

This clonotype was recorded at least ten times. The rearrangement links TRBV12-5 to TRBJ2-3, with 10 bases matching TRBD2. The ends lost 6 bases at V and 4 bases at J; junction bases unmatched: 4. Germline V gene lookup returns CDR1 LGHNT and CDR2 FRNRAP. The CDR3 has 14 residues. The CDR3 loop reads CASGSGLAPDTQYF. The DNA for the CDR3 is TGTGCTAGTGGCTCGGGACTAGCGCCAGATACGCAGTATTTT. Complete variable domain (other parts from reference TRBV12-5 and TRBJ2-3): DARVTQTPRHKVTEMGQEVTMRCQPILGHNTVFWYRQTMMQGLELLAYFRNRAPLDDSGMPKDRFSAEMPDATLATLKIQPSEPRDSAVYFCASGSGLAPDTQYFGPGTRLTVL.

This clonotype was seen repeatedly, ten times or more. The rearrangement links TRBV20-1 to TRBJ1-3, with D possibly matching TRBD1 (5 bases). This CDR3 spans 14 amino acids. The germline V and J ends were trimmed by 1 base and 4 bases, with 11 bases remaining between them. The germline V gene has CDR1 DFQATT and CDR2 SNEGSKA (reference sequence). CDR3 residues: CSARAQGPGNTIYF. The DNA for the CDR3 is TGCAGTGCTAGAGCTCAGGGACCCGGAAACACCATATATTTT.

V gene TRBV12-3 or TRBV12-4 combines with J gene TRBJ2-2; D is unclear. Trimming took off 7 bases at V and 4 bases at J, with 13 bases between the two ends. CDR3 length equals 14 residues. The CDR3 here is CASISLTSTGELFF. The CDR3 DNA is TGTGCCAGCATCTCGCTGACGTCCACCGGGGAGCTGTTTTTT.

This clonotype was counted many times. CDR3 DNA sequence: TGCAGTGCTAGAGATATACTAGCGTCCTACGAGCAGTACTTC. This gives the protein CSARDILASYEQYF. The chain has TRBV20-1 and TRBJ2-7; TRBD2 matches at 7 bases. Looked up from germline, CDR1 is DFQATT and CDR2 is SNEGSKA (reference sequence). V lost 0 bases to trimming and J lost 1 base; unmatched junction nucleotides: 3. CDR3 length equals 14 residues.

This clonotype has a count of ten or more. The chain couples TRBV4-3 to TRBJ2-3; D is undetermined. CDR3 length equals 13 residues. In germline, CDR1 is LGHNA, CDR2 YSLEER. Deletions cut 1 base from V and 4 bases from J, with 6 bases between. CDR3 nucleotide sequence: TGCGCCAGCAGCCAAGTTCTCGCAGATACGCAGTATTTT. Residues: CASSQVLADTQYF.

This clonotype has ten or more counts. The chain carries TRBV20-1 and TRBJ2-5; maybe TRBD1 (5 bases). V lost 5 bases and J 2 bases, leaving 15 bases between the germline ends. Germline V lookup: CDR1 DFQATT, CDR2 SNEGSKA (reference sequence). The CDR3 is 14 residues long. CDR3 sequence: CSAPQGLIQETQYF. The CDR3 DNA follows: TGCAGTGCTCCTCAGGGCCTGATACAAGAGACCCAGTACTTC.

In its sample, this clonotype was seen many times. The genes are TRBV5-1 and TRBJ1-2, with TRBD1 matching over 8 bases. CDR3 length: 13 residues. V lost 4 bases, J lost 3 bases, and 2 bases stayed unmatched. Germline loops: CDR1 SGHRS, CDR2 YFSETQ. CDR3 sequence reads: CASSQQGDYGYTF. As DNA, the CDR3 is TGCGCCAGCAGCCAACAGGGGGACTATGGCTACACCTTC. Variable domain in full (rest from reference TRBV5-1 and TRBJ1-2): KAGVTQTPRYLIKTRGQQVTLSCSPISGHRSVSWYQQTPGQGLQFLFEYFSETQRNKGNFPGRFSGRQFSNSRSEMNVSTLELGDSALYLCASSQQGDYGYTFGSGTRLTVV.

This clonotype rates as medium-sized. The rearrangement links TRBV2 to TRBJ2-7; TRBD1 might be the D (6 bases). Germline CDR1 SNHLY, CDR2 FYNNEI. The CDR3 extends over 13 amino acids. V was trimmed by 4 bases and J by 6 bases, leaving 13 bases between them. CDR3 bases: TGTGCCAGCAGTGGAGCCGAAGGGGGCGAGCAGTACTTC. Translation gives CASSGAEGGEQYF.

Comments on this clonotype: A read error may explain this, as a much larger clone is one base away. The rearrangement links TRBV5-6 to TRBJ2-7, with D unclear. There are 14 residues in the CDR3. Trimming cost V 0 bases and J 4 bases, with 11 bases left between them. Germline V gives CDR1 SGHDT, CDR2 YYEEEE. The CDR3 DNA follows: TGTGCCAGCAGCTTGGCAGTGGATGGTTACGAGCAGTACTTC. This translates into CASSLAVDGYEQYF.

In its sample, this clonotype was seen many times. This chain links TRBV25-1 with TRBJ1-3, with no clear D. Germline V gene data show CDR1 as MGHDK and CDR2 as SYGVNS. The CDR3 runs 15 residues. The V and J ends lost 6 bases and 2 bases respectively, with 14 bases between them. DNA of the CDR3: TGTGCCAGCAGCCCCCCGGGGTTCGCTGGAAACACCATATATTTT. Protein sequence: CASSPPGFAGNTIYF.

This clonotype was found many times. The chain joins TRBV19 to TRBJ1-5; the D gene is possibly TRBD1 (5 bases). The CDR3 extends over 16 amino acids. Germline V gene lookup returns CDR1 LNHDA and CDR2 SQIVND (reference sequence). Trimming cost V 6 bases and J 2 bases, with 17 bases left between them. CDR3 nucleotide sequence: TGTGCCAGTAGGACCCAGGGTGGGATTGGCAATCAGCCCCAGCATTTT. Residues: CASRTQGGIGNQPQHF.

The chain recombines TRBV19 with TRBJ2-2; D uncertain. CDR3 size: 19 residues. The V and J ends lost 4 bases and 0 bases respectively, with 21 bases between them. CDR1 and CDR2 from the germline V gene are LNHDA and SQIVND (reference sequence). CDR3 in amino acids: CASSTPPRAGTTNTGELFF. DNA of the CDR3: TGTGCCAGTAGTACCCCCCCCCGGGCAGGTACTACGAACACCGGGGAGCTGTTTTTT.

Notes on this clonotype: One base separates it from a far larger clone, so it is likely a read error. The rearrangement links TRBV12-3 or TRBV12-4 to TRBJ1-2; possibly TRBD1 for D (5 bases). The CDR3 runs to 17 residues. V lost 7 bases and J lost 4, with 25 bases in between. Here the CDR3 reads CASIYSRIKGLPYGYTF. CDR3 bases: TGTGCCAGCATTTACTCGAGGATAAAGGGGCTCCCCTATGGCTACACCTTC.

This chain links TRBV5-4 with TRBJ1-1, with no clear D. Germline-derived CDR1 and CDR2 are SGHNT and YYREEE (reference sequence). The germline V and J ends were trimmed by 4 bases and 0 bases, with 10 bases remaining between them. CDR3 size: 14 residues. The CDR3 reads CASSPAVMNTEAFF. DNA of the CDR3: TGTGCCAGCAGCCCGGCGGTCATGAACACTGAAGCTTTCTTT.

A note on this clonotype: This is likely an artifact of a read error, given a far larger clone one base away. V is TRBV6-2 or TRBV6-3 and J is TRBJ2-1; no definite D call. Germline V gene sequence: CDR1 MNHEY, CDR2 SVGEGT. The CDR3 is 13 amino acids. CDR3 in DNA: TGTGCCAACAGTGGCAGCTCCTACAATGAGCAGTTCTTC. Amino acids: CANSGSSYNEQFF.

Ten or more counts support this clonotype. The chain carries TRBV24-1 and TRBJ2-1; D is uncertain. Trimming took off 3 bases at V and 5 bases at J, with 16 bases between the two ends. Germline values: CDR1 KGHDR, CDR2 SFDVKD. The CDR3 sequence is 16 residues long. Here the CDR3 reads CATSDRVGRDHNEQFF. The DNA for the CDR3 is TGTGCCACCAGTGATCGGGTGGGAAGGGATCACAATGAGCAGTTCTTC.

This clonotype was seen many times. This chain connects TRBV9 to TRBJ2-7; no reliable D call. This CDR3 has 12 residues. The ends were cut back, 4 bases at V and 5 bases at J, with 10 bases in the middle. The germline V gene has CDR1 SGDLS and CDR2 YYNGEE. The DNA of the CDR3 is TGTGCCAGCAGCCCCCGCCAGGACGAGCAGTACTTC. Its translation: CASSPRQDEQYF.

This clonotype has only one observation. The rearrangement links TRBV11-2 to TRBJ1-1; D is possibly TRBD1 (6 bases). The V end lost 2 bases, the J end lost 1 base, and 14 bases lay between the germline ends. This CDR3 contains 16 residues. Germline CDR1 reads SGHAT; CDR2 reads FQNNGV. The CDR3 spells CASSLLSGGANTEAFF. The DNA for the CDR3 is TGTGCCAGCAGCTTACTAAGTGGGGGGGCGAACACTGAAGCTTTCTTT. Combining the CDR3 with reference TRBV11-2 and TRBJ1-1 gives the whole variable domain EAGVAQSPRYKIIEKRQSVAFWCNPISGHATLYWYQQILGQGPKLLIQFQNNGVVDDSQLPKDRFSAERLKGVDSTLKIQPAKLEDSAVYLCASSLLSGGANTEAFFGQGTRLTVV.

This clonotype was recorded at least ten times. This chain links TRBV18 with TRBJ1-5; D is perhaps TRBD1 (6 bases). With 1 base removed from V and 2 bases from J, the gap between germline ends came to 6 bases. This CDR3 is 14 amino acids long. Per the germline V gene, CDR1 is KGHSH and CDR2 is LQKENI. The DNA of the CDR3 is TGTGCCAGCTCACCACAGGGGGGCAATCAGCCCCAGCATTTT. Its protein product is CASSPQGGNQPQHF.

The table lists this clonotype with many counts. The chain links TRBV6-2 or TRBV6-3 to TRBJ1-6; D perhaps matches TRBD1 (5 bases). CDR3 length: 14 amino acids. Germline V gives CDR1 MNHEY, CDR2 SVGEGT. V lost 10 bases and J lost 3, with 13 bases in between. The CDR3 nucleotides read TGTGCCACCATCGACAGCGACTATAATTCACCCCTCCACTTT. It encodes CATIDSDYNSPLHF.